These T cell receptor beta chains were read from a single sample in a study of OX40 agonist ivuxolimab in advanced cancers. This table comes from immunoSEQ multiplex PCR, and its TCRdb copy is limited to in-frame clones, with some not included. The table has around 87,000 clones, 85% to 95% seen once. The material sequenced was CD4+ or CD8+ T cells sorted from blood, taken in a trial of the OX40 agonist ivuxolimab. These receptors were collected from an adult with an advanced solid tumor such as melanoma, head and neck, liver or kidney cancer. Both conserved end residues are part of each CDR3. Each record gives: D gene, clone size, J gene, V gene, CDR3 DNA, CDR3 protein. D genes are given only for firm matches. A clone size is listed for some rows: how often the clone was seen (once, few, many), or a class if it is expanded.

>NA|NA|TRBJ1-2|TRBV29-1
TGCAGCGCCAAGGAGGGTCATGGCTACACCTTC
CSAKEGHGYTF
>TRBD1|NA|TRBJ2-1|TRBV7-2
TGTGCCAGCAGCCAAGGGACAGTTCGTGAGCAGTTCTTC
CASSQGTVREQFF
>NA|NA|TRBJ2-5|TRBV30
TGTGCCTGGAGGGAAGAGACCCAGTACTTC
CAWREETQYF
>NA|few|TRBJ1-5|TRBV4-1
TGCGCCAGCAGCCAATACCCCGGGGCGCACAATCAGCCCCAGCATTTT
CASSQYPGAHNQPQHF
>TRBD1|NA|TRBJ1-5|TRBV2
TGTGCCAGCAGTGAAGCGCTTGGACAGGGGAGCAATCAGCCCCAGCATTTT
CASSEALGQGSNQPQHF
>NA|once|TRBJ2-2|TRBV5-1
TGCGCCAGCAGCTTGACGTCCCGGATACCGAACACCGGGGAGCTGTTTTTT
CASSLTSRIPNTGELFF
>NA|NA|TRBJ2-7|TRBV27
TGTGCCAGCAGTACCGGAGGAGGGGCCTACGAGCAGTACTTC
CASSTGGGAYEQYF
>NA|NA|TRBJ2-7|TRBV25-1
TGTGCCAGCAGTGATTGGGGGTTGGGGGAGCAGTACTTC
CASSDWGLGEQYF
>TRBD2|NA|TRBJ2-5|TRBV19
TGTGCCAGTAGTCCAGGACTAGCGGGGGGGCGAGAGACCCAGTACTTC
CASSPGLAGGRETQYF
>NA|NA|TRBJ2-3|TRBV4-1
TGCGCCAGCGGGCTGCGGGGCAGCACAGATACGCAGTATTTT
CASGLRGSTDTQYF
>NA|NA|TRBJ1-2|TRBV7-8
TGTGCCAGCAGCTTAGACGCTAGGGTCCATACCTTC
CASSLDARVHTF
>NA|once|TRBJ1-1|TRBV4-2
TGTGCCAGCAGCCAAGTCCGGACGGGGAACACTGAAGCTTTCTTT
CASSQVRTGNTEAFF
>TRBD2|NA|TRBJ2-1|TRBV15
TGTGCCACCAGACCTAGGACTAGCGGGGGCTATGAGCAGTTCTTC
CATRPRTSGGYEQFF
>NA|NA|TRBJ2-3|TRBV6-6
TGTGCCAGCAGTTTACAACCAGCGGGCACAGATACGCAGTATTTT
CASSLQPAGTDTQYF
>NA|NA|TRBJ1-5|TRBV10-2
TGCGCCACGACGGCGATGGGCTTTAATCAGCCCCAGCATTTT
CATTAMGFNQPQHF
>TRBD1|NA|TRBJ2-1|TRBV15
TGTGCCACCAGCATCAACGCCCCACCCGGGACAGGGAAAGATGAGCAGTTCTTC
CATSINAPPGTGKDEQFF
>TRBD2|NA|TRBJ2-5|TRBV2
TGTGCCAGCAGTGTTTTAGAGCGGGGGTCCCAAGAGACCCAGTACTTC
CASSVLERGSQETQYF
>NA|NA|TRBJ1-1|TRBV11-2
TGTGCCAGCAGCCCCGGGGAGGCCGCTTTCTTT
CASSPGEAAFF
>NA|NA|TRBJ2-1|TRBV27
TGTGCCAGCAGTCTCAGGGGGAGGAATGAGCAGTTCTTC
CASSLRGRNEQFF
>NA|NA|TRBJ2-1|TRBV7-2
TGTGCCAGCAGCCCGGGATTCTACAATGAGCAGTTCTTC
CASSPGFYNEQFF
>TRBD1|NA|TRBJ2-7|TRBV15
TGTGCCACCAATCTCGGACAGGGACCCTACGAGCAGTACTTC
CATNLGQGPYEQYF
>TRBD1|NA|TRBJ1-1|TRBV10-3
TGTGCCATCAATGACAGGGGGCTGTTATCCACTGAAGCTTTCTTT
CAINDRGLLSTEAFF
>TRBD1|NA|TRBJ2-7|TRBV27
TGTGCCAGCAGTTTGGAAAGGGGGCCCTACGAGCAGTACTTC
CASSLERGPYEQYF
>NA|NA|TRBJ2-5|TRBV4-1
TGCGCCAGCAGCGAGGCCGCGGAGGGGGAGACCCAGTACTTC
CASSEAAEGETQYF
>NA|NA|TRBJ2-5|TRBV7-8
TGTGCCAGCAGCTTAACCAACCAAGAGACCCAGTACTTC
CASSLTNQETQYF
>TRBD2|NA|TRBJ2-7|TRBV7-9
TGTGCCAGCAGCCCCCGGGAGGGGGGGACCTACGAGCAGTACTTC
CASSPREGGTYEQYF
>TRBD1|NA|TRBJ1-6|TRBV27
TGTGCCAGCAGTTTCCGGGACAGGGTCGTAATGGGATCACCCCTCCACTTT
CASSFRDRVVMGSPLHF
>NA|once|TRBJ2-7|TRBV20-1
TGCAGTGCTCGTAGCTCCTACGAGCAGTACTTC
CSARSSYEQYF
>TRBD1|NA|TRBJ2-7|TRBV9
TGTGCCAGCAGCTTCGGGACAGGGGAGGGCGAGCAGTACTTC
CASSFGTGEGEQYF
>TRBD1|once|TRBJ1-5|TRBV27
TGTGCCAGCAGTGCTACAGGGGGATTAGGACCCCAGCATTTT
CASSATGGLGPQHF
>NA|NA|TRBJ1-6|TRBV27
TGTGCCAGCAGTTCATCGGGCAGAAAGGGTTCACCCCTCCACTTT
CASSSSGRKGSPLHF
>TRBD1|NA|TRBJ2-7|TRBV5-4
TGTGCCAGCAGCTTGGGACAGGGGCCCGAGCAGTACTTC
CASSLGQGPEQYF
>TRBD2|once|TRBJ2-3|TRBV7-2
TGTGCCAGCAGCCCTGGACTAGCGGGGAGAGATACGCAGTATTTT
CASSPGLAGRDTQYF
>TRBD1|NA|TRBJ2-5|TRBV19
TGTGCCAGTAGTATAGGTGACCTCGGACAGGGAGTAAAGACCCAGTACTTC
CASSIGDLGQGVKTQYF
>TRBD1|NA|TRBJ1-4|TRBV6-5
TGTGCCAGCAGTTACGGGACAGGGACGGCTAATGAAAAACTGTTTTTT
CASSYGTGTANEKLFF
>NA|NA|TRBJ2-5|TRBV6-6
TGTGCCAGCAGCGGGGGTAAAGGGAAGGAGACCCAGTACTTC
CASSGGKGKETQYF
>NA|NA|TRBJ1-2|TRBV10-3
TGTGCCATCAACGACGCGGGGGGGCGGCGAAGCGGCTACACCTTC
CAINDAGGRRSGYTF
>NA|NA|TRBJ2-1|TRBV13
TGTGCCAGCACCCGGAGAGGGGAAGAATCCTACAATGAGCAGTTCTTC
CASTRRGEESYNEQFF
>NA|once|TRBJ1-4|TRBV30
TGTGCCTGGAGTGTATCGGGGGGGGACCTGTTTTTT
CAWSVSGGDLFF
>NA|NA|TRBJ1-5|TRBV7-9
TGTGCCAGCAGCTTAGCCATCGGGAACCCCCAGCATTTT
CASSLAIGNPQHF
>TRBD1|once|TRBJ2-6|TRBV7-6
TGTGCCAGCAGCTCACACGACAGGGTCCACTCTGGGGCCAACGTCCTGACTTTC
CASSSHDRVHSGANVLTF
>NA|NA|TRBJ2-7|TRBV25-1
TGTGCCAGCAGTGAATATGGGTGGTCGGACAGGAGGGACGAGCAGTACTTC
CASSEYGWSDRRDEQYF
>TRBD1|NA|TRBJ1-5|TRBV5-5
TGTGCCAGCAGCTTGGAAGGACAGGACAACAATCAGCCCCAGCATTTT
CASSLEGQDNNQPQHF
>NA|NA|TRBJ2-7|TRBV5-1
TGCGCCAGCAGGGACAGTGGCGAGCAGTACTTC
CASRDSGEQYF
>NA|NA|TRBJ2-7|TRBV28
TGTGCCAGCAGTTTTAGAGGAACTTTCTCCTACGAGCAGTACTTC
CASSFRGTFSYEQYF
>NA|NA|TRBJ1-2|TRBV27
TGTGCCAGCAGTTTAGGCACCGGGATTGGGTATGGCTACACCTTC
CASSLGTGIGYGYTF
>NA|NA|TRBJ2-1|TRBV20-1
TGCAGTGCTAGAGAGGGAAGTGAGCAGTTCTTC
CSAREGSEQFF